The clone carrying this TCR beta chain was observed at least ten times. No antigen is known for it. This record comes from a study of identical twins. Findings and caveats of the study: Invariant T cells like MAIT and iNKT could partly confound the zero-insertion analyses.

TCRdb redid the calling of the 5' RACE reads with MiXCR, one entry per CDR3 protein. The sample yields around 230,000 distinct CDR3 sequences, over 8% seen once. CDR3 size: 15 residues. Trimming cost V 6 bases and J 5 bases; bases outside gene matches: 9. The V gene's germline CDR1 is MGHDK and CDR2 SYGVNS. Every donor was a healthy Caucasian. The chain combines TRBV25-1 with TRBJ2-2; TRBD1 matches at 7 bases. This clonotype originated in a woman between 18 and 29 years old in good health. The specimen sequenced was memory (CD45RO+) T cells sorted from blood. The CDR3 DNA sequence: TGTGCCAGCAGACCGGCCGACAGGGAAACCGGGGAGCTGTTTTTT. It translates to CASRPADRETGELFF.